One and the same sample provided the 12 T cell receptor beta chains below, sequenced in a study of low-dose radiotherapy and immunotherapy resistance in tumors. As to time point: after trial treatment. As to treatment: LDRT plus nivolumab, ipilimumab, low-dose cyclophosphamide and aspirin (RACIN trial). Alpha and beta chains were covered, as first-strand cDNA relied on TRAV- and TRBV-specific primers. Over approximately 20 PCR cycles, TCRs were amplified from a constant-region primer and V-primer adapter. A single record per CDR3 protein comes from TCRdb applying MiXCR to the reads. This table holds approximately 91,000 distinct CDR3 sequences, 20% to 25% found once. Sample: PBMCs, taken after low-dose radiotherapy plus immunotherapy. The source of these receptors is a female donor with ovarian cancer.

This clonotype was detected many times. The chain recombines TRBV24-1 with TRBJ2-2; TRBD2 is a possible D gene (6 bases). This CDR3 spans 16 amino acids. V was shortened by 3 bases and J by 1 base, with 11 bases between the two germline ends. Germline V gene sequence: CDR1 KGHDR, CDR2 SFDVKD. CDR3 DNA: TGTGCCACCAGTGATCCGGGACTCATGAACACCGGGGAGCTGTTTTTT. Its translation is CATSDPGLMNTGELFF.

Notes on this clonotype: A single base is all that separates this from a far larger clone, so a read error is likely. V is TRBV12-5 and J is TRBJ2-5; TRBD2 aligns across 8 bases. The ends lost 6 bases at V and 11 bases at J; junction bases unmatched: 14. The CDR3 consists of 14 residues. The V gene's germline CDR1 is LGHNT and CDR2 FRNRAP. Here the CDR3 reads CASGETSGYNEQYF. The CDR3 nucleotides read TGTGCTAGTGGGGAAACTAGCGGATACAATGAGCAGTACTTC.

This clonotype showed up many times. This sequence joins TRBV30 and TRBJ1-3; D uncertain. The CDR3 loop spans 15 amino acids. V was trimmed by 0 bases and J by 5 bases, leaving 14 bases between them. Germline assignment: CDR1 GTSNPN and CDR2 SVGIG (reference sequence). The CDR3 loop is CAWSVPYTERNTIYF. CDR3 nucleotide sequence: TGTGCCTGGAGTGTACCCTATACAGAAAGAAACACCATATATTTT.

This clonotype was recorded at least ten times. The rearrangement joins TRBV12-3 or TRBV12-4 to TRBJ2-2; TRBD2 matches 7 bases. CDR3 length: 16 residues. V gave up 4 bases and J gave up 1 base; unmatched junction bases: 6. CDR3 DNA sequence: TGTGCCAGCAGTTCATTAGCGGGCAGGAACACCGGGGAGCTGTTTTTT. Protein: CASSSLAGRNTGELFF.

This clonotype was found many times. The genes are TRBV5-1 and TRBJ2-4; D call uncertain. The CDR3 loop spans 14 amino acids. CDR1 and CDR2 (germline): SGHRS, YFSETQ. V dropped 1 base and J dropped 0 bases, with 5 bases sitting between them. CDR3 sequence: CASSLTLAKNIQYF. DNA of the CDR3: TGCGCCAGCAGCTTGACTCTAGCCAAAAACATTCAGTACTTC.

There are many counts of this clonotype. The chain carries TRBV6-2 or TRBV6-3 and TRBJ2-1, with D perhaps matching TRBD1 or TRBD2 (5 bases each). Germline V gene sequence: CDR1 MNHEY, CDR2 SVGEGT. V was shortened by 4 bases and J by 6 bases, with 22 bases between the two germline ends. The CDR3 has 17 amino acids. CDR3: CASSFTPTGTNGNEQFF. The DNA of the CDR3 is TGTGCCAGCAGTTTCACTCCAACCGGGACCAACGGCAATGAGCAGTTCTTC.

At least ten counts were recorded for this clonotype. The CDR3: CASSPRSGWGEQYF. DNA for the CDR3: TGTGCCAGCTCACCACGGTCCGGATGGGGCGAGCAGTACTTC. This sequence joins TRBV18 and TRBJ2-7; no clear D. V gave up 1 base and J gave up 6 bases, with 13 bases separating them. The CDR3 is 14 residues long. Looked up from germline, CDR1 is KGHSH and CDR2 is LQKENI. Complete variable domain (other parts from reference TRBV18 and TRBJ2-7): NAGVMQNPRHLVRRRGQEARLRCSPMKGHSHVYWYRQLPEEGLKFMVYLQKENIIDESGMPKERFSAEFPKEGPSILRIQQVVRGDSAAYFCASSPRSGWGEQYFGPGTRLTVT.

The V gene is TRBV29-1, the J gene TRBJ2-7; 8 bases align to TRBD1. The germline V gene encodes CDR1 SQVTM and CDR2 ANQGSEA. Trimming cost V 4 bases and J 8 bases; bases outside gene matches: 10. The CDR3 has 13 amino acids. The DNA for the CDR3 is TGCAGCGTTGGTGGGACAGGCCTTACGAAGCAGTACTTC. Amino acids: CSVGGTGLTKQYF.

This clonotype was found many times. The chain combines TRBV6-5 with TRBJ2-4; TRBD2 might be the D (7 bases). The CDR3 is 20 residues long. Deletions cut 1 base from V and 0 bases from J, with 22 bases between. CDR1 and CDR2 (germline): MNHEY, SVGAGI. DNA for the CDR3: TGTGCCAGCAGTTACTTGGCCCCGGAGGGGGGAGGGATAGCCAAAAACATTCAGTACTTC. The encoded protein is CASSYLAPEGGGIAKNIQYF.

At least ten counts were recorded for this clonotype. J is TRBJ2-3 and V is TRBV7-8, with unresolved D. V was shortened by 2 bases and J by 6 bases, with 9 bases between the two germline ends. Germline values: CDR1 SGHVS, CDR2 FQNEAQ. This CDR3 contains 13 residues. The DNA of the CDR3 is TGTGCCAGCAGCTTACCCCGCCGCGATACGCAGTATTTT. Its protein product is CASSLPRRDTQYF.

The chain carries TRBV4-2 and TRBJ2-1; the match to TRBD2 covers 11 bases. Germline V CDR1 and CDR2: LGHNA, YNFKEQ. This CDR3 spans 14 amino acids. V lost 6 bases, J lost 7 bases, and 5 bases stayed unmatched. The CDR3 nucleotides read TGTGCCAGCAGGCCTAGCGGGGGGCGGAATGAGCAGTTCTTC. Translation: CASRPSGGRNEQFF.

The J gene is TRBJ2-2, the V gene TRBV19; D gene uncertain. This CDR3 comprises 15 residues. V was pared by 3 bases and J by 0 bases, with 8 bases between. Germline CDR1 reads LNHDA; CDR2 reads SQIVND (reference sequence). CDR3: CASSMDLPNTGELFF. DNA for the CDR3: TGTGCCAGTAGTATGGACCTACCGAACACCGGGGAGCTGTTTTTT.